The T cell receptor (beta chain) described here comes from a study of blood T cell repertoires in COVID-19. Study in general: Both acute and convalescent COVID-19 samples were obtained from the United States, Italy and Spain.

Clones were sequenced by immunoSEQ multiplex PCR, and TCRdb holds only the in-frame ones, with some missing. The sample comprises approximately 450,000 clones, nearly 90% of which are singletons, and just under 2% rests with the top ten. This CDR3 is built from 15 residues. V was shortened by 1 base and J by 9 bases, with 13 bases between the two germline ends. CDR1 LGHDT and CDR2 YNNKEL come from the germline V gene (reference sequence). Ages ranged from roughly 18 to 100 years, with residence in about 23 US areas. Cohorts were determined from participant-reported clinical history. The specimen sequenced was PBMCs or T cells enriched from blood (not recorded which). This TCR was recovered from a woman aged 18-29 years with acute COVID-19. This chain links TRBV3-1 (or the pseudogene TRBV3-2) with TRBJ1-6; D perhaps matches TRBD1 (6 bases). CDR3 region: CASSQVQGPSSPLHF. The CDR3 nucleotides are TGTGCCAGCAGCCAAGTTCAGGGGCCTTCTTCACCCCTCCACTTT.